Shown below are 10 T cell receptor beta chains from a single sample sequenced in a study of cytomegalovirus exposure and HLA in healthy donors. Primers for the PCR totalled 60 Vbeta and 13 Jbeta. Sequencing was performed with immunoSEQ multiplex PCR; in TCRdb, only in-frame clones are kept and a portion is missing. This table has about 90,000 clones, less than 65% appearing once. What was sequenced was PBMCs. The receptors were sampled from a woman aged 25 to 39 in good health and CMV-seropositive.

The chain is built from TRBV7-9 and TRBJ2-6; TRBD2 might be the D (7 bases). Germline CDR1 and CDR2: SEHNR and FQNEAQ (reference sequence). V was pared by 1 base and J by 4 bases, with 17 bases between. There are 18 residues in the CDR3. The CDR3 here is CASSLEGGGRSGANVLTF. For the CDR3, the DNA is TGTGCCAGCAGCTTAGAAGGGGGGGGCAGGTCCGGGGCCAACGTCCTGACTTTC.

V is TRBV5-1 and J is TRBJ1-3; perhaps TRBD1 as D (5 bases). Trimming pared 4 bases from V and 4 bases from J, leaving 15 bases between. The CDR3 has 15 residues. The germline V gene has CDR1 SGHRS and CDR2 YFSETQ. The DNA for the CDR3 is TGCGCCAGCAGCCGTGACGGGGGAGGCGGAAACACCATATATTTT. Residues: CASSRDGGGGNTIYF.

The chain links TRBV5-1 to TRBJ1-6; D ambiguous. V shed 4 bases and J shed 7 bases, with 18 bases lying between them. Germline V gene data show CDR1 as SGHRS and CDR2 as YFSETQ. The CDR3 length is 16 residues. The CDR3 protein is CASSVQSGISNSPLHF. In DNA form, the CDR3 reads TGCGCCAGCAGCGTACAGAGCGGAATCTCAAATTCACCCCTCCACTTT.

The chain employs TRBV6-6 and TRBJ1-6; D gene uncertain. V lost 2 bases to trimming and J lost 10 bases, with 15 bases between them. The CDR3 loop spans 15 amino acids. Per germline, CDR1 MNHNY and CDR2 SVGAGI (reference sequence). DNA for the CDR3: TGTGCCAGCAGTTACGTTAGGGAAGGAGGGTCACCCCTCCACTTT. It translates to CASSYVREGGSPLHF.

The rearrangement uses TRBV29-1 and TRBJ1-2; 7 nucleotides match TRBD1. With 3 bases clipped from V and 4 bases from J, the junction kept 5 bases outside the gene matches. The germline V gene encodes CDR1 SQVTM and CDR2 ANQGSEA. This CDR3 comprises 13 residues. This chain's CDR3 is CSVETGLRYGYTF. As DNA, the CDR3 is TGCAGCGTTGAGACAGGGCTTCGCTATGGCTACACCTTC.

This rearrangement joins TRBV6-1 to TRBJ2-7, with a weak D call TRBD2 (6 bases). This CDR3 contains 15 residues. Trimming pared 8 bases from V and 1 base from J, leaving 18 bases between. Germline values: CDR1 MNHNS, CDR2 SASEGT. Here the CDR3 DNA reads TGTGCCAGCCCCGGGGACGGGCTAGCGTCCTACGAGCAGTACTTC. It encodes CASPGDGLASYEQYF.

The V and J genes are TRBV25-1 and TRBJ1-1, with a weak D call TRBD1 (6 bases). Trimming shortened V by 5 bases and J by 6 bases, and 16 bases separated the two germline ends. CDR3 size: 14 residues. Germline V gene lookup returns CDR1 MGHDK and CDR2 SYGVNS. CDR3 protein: CASSRRGTSPEAFF. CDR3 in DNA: TGTGCCAGCAGTCGTAGAGGGACATCCCCTGAAGCTTTCTTT.

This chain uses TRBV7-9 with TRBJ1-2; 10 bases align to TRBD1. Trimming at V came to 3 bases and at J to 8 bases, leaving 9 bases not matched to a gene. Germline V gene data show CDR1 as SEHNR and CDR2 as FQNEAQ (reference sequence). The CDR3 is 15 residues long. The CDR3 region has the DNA TGTGCCAGCAGCTTTGGGACAGGGGCACGGGGGGGCTACACCTTC. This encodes CASSFGTGARGGYTF. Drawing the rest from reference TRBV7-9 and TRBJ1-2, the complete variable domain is DTGVSQNPRHKITKRGQNVTFRCDPISEHNRLYWYRQTLGQGPEFLTYFQNEAQLEKSRLLSDRFSAERPKGSFSTLEIQRTEQGDSAMYLCASSFGTGARGGYTFGSGTRLTVV.

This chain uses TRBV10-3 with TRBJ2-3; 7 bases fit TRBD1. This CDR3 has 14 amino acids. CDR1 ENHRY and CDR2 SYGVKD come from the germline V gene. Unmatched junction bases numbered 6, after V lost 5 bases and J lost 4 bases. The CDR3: CAISTGQPPDTQYF. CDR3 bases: TGTGCCATCAGTACGGGACAGCCTCCAGATACGCAGTATTTT.

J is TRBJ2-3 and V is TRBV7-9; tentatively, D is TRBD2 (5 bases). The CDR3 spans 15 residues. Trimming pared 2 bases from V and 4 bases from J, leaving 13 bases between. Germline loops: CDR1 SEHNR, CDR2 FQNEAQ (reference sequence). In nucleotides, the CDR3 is TGTGCCAGCAGCTTAAAGGGCGGGTGGGCAGATACGCAGTATTTT. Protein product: CASSLKGGWADTQYF.